The clone carrying this T cell receptor (beta chain) occurred a few times. In TCRdb, the 5' RACE reads were re-called with MiXCR into one record per CDR3 protein. The sample contains about 460,000 distinct CDR3 sequences, 12% to 15% of which appear only once. The data stem from a study of identical twins. J was trimmed by 2 bases and V by 5 bases; bases with no gene match: 8. This CDR3 has 15 residues. From germline, CDR1 is MDHEN and CDR2 SYDVKM. These data also featured in a second study, about yellow fever vaccine responses in identical twins. According to that study: Each twin's T cell response to the vaccine was reported to look partly convergent and partly personalized.

The receptor's source is a woman in her late teens or twenties in good health. What was sequenced was CD4+ T cells sorted from blood. This chain joins TRBV28 and TRBJ2-7, with TRBD1 identical over 8 bases. This CDR3 is CASSPPTGAPYEQYF. CDR3 DNA sequence: TGTGCCAGCAGTCCCCCGACAGGGGCTCCCTACGAGCAGTACTTC.